This section outlines one T cell receptor beta chain sequence together with its context. Antigen specificity is unknown. The data stem from a study of shared clonotypes between healthy human individuals. Findings and limits, study-wide: Non-shared clonotypes showed lower generation probabilities than clonotypes common to all four donors.

The method was immunoSEQ multiplex PCR; TCRdb's version includes in-frame clones alone and lacks a portion of them. The table has roughly 1.4 million clones, approximately 98.5% seen once; the top ten hold 0.36%. Within Nashville, Tennessee resided all donors, each a Caucasian adult. The J segment lost 4 bases and the V segment lost 3 bases, leaving 6 bases of the junction unmatched. The CDR3 is 15 amino acids. Germline CDR1 SEHNR, CDR2 FQNEAQ (reference sequence). J is TRBJ2-1 and V is TRBV7-9; 7 bases match TRBD1. The material sequenced was naive CD4+ T cells sorted from blood. Regarding subset: CD45RA+ positively selected. The sequence was collected from a man aged 25 to 40 in good health. CDR3 sequence: CASSFGTVVYNEQFF. The DNA of the CDR3 is TGTGCCAGCAGCTTCGGGACAGTTGTTTACAATGAGCAGTTCTTC.